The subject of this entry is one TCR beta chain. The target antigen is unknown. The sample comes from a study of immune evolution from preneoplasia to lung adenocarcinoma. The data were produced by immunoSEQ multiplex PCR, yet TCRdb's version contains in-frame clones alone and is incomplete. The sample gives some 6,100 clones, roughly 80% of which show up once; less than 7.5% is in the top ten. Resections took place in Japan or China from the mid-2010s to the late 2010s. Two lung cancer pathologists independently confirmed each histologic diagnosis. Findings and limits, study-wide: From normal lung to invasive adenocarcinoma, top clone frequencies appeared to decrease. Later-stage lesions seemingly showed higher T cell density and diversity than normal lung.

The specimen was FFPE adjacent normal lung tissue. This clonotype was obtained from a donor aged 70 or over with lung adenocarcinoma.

CDR3 DNA: TGTGCCAGCAGCGTACTAGGGGGCGGCACTGAAGCTTTCTTT. Translated, it gives CASSVLGGGTEAFF. The chain employs TRBV9 and TRBJ1-1; 7 bases are a match to TRBD1. CDR1 and CDR2 from the germline V gene are SGDLS and YYNGEE. V lost 1 base, J lost 4 bases, and 4 bases stayed unmatched. The CDR3 is 14 amino acids.